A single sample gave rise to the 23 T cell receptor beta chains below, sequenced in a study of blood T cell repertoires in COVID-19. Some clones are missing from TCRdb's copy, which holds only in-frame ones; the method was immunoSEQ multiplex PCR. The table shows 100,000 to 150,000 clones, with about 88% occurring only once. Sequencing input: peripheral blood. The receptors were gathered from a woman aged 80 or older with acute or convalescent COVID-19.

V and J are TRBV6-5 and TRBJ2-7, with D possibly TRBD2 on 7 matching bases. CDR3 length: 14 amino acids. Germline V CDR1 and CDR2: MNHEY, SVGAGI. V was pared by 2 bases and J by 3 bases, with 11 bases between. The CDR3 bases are TGTGCCAGCAGTTACCGGGGAGGGGGCTACGAGCAGTACTTC. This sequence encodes CASSYRGGGYEQYF.

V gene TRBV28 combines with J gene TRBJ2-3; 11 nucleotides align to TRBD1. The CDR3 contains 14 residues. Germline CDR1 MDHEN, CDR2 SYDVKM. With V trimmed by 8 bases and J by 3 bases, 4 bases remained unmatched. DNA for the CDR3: TGTGCCAGCGGCCGGGACAGGGGGACAGATACGCAGTATTTT. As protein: CASGRDRGTDTQYF.

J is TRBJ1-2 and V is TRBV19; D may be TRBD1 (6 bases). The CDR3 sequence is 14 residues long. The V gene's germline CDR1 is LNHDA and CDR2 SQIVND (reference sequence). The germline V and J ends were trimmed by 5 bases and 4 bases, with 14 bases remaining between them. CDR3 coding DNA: TGTGCCAGTAGTCCACAGACAGGTTTCTATGGCTACACCTTC. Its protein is CASSPQTGFYGYTF.

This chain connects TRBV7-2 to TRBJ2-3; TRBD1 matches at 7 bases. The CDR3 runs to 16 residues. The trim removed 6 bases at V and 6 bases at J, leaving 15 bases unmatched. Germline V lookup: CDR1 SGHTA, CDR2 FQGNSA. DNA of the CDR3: TGTGCCAGCAGTCCAAGGACAGGTAGCCTCTCGGATACGCAGTATTTT. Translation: CASSPRTGSLSDTQYF.

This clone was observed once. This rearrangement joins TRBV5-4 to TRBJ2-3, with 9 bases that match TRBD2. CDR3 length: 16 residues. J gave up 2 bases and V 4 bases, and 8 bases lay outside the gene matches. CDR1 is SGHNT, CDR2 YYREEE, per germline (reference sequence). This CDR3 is CASSPRASGTTDTQYF. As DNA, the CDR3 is TGTGCCAGCAGCCCGAGGGCTAGCGGGACCACAGATACGCAGTATTTT.

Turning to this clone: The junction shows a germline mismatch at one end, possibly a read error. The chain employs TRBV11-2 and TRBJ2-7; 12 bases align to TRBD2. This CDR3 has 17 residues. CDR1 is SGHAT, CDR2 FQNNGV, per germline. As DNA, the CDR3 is TGTGCCAGCAGCACCCGGACTAGCGGGATGATCTCCTGCGAGCAGTACTTC. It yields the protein CASSTRTSGMISCEQYF.

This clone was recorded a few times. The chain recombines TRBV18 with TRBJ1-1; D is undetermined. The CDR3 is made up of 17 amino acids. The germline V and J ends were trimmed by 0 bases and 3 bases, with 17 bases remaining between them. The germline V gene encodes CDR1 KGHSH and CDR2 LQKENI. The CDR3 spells CASSPPSTTRLYTEAFF. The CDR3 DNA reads TGTGCCAGCTCACCACCCTCCACGACACGTCTGTACACTGAAGCTTTCTTT.

The CDR3 DNA reads as TGTGCCAGCACATTCGGGGCTGGGGCCAACGTCCTGACTTTC. It translates to CASTFGAGANVLTF. The chain employs TRBV2 and TRBJ2-6; TRBD2 is a possible D gene (5 bases). Trimming cost V 7 bases and J 2 bases, with 9 bases left between them. Looked up from germline, CDR1 is SNHLY and CDR2 is FYNNEI. The CDR3 totals 14 residues. The full variable domain, rest sourced from reference TRBV2 and TRBJ2-6, is EPEVTQTPSHQVTQMGQEVILRCVPISNHLYFYWYRQILGQKVEFLVSFYNNEISEKSEIFDDQFSVERPDGSNFTLKIRSTKLEDSAMYFCASTFGAGANVLTFGAGSRLTVL.

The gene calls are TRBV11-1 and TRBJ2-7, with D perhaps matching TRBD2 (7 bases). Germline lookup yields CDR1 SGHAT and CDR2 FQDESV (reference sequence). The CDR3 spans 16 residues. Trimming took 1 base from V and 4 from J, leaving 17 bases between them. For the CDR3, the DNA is TGTGCCAGCAGCTTAGATCCGAGCGGGACACTTTACGAGCAGTACTTC. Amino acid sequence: CASSLDPSGTLYEQYF.

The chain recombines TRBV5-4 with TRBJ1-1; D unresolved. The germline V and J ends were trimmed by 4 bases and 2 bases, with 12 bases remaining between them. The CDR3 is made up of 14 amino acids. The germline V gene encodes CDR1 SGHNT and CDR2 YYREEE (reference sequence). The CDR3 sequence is CASSPALTNTEAFF. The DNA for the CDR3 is TGTGCCAGCAGCCCCGCGCTTACCAACACTGAAGCTTTCTTT. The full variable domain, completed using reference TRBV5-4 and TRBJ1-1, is ETGVTQSPTHLIKTRGQQVTLRCSSQSGHNTVSWYQQALGQGPQFIFQYYREEENGRGNFPPRFSGLQFPNYSSELNVNALELDDSALYLCASSPALTNTEAFFGQGTRLTVV.

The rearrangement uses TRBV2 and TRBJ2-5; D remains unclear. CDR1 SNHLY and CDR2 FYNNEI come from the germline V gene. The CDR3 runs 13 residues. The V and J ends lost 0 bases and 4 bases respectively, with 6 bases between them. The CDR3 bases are TGTGCCAGCAGTGAAGCCTTAGCAGAGACCCAGTACTTC. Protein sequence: CASSEALAETQYF.

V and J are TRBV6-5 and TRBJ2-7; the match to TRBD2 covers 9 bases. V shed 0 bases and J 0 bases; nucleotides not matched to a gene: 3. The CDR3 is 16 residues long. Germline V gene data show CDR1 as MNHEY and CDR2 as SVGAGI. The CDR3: CASSYSFSGSSYEQYF. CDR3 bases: TGTGCCAGCAGTTACTCGTTTAGCGGGAGCTCCTACGAGCAGTACTTC.

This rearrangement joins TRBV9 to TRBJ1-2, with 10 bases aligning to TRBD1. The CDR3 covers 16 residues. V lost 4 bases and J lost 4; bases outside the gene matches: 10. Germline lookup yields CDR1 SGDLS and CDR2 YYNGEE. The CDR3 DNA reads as TGTGCCAGCAGCAGGGACAGGGGTAGGTCAGGCTATGGCTACACCTTC. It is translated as CASSRDRGRSGYGYTF.

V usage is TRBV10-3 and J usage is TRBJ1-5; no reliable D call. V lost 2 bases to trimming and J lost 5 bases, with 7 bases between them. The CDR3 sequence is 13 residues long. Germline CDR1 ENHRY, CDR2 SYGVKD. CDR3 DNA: TGTGCCATCAGTGAGACCACAGATCAGCCCCAGCATTTT. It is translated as CAISETTDQPQHF.

The CDR3 sequence: CASGLVRDRKTNYGYTF. In DNA form, the CDR3 reads TGTGCTAGTGGTTTGGTACGGGACAGGAAGACTAACTATGGCTACACCTTC. The chain couples TRBV12-5 to TRBJ1-2; 8 bases map to TRBD1. Germline CDR1 LGHNT, CDR2 FRNRAP. The trim removed 0 bases at V and 0 bases at J, leaving 6 bases unmatched. This CDR3 is built from 17 residues. Full variable domain (remainder filled in from reference TRBV12-5 and TRBJ1-2): DARVTQTPRHKVTEMGQEVTMRCQPILGHNTVFWYRQTMMQGLELLAYFRNRAPLDDSGMPKDRFSAEMPDATLATLKIQPSEPRDSAVYFCASGLVRDRKTNYGYTFGSGTRLTVV.

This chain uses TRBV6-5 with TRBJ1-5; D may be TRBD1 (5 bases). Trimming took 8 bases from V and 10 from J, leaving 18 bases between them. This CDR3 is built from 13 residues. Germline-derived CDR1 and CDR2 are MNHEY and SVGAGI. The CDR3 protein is CASAMERGGPQHF. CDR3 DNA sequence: TGTGCCAGCGCCATGGAACGGGGGGGACCCCAGCATTTT.

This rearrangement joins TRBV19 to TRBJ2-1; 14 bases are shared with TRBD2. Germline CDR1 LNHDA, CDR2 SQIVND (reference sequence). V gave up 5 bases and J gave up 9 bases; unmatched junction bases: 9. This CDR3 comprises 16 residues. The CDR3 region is CASSPRLAGGPVEQFF. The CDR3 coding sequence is TGTGCCAGTAGTCCGCGACTAGCGGGAGGGCCGGTTGAGCAGTTCTTC.

CDR3 DNA: TGTGCCAGCAGTGACGGCGGCGGGGAAAAACTGTTTTTT. Residues: CASSDGGGEKLFF. The rearrangement uses TRBV6-2 or TRBV6-3 and TRBJ1-4; D is undetermined. Germline CDR1 and CDR2: MNHEY and SVGEGT. This CDR3 contains 13 residues. V was clipped by 5 bases and J by 8 bases, with 12 bases between them.

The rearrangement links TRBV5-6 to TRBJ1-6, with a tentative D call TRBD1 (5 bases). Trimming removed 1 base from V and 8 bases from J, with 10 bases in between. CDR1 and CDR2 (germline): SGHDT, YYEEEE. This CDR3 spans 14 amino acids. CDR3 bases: TGTGCCAGCAGCTTGACGGGACTCGATTCACCCCTCCACTTT. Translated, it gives CASSLTGLDSPLHF.

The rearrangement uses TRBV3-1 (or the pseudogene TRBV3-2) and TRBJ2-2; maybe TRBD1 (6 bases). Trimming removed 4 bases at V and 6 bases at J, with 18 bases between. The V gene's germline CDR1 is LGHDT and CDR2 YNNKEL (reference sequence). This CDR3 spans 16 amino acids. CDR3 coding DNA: TGTGCCAGCAGCCGAGTTACAGGGAGTGGGGCCGGGGAGCTGTTTTTT. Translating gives CASSRVTGSGAGELFF.

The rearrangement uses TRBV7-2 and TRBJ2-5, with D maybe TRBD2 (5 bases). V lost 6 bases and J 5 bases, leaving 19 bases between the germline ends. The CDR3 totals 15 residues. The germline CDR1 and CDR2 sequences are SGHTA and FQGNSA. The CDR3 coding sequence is TGTGCCAGCAGGGCTGTTTTGCGGGCTGGGGAGACCCAGTACTTC. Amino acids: CASRAVLRAGETQYF.

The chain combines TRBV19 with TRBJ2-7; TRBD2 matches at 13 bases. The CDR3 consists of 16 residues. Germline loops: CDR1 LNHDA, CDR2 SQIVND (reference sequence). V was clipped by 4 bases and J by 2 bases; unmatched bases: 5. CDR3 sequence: CASSRGTSGTTYEQYF. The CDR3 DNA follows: TGTGCCAGTAGTAGAGGGACTAGCGGGACCACCTACGAGCAGTACTTC.

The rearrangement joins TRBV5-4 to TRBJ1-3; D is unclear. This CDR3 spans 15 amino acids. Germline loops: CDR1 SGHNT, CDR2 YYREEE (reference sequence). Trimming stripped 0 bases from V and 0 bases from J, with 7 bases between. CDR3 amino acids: CASSLDSRSGNTIYF. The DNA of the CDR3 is TGTGCCAGCAGCTTGGACAGCCGCTCTGGAAACACCATATATTTT.